The 28 T cell receptor beta chains listed next were all sequenced from one sample in a study of blood T cell repertoires in COVID-19. Profiling relied on immunoSEQ multiplex PCR, and the TCRdb table lists in-frame clones only, not all of them. The sample contains approximately 330,000 clones, roughly 90% of which appear only once. Material: PBMCs or T cells enriched from blood (not recorded which). The source is a woman aged 25 to 39 who had recovered from COVID-19.

The chain uses TRBV7-6 and TRBJ2-7, with TRBD2 matching over 11 bases. V shed 0 bases, J shed 0 bases, and the junction held 4 bases outside the gene matches. This CDR3 is 17 amino acids long. Germline V gene data show CDR1 as SGHVS and CDR2 as FNYEAQ. CDR3 loop: CASSLALAGGNSYEQYF. The CDR3 region has the DNA TGTGCCAGCAGCTTAGCTCTAGCGGGAGGTAACTCCTACGAGCAGTACTTC.

The chain recombines TRBV28 with TRBJ2-7, with 8 bases aligning to TRBD1. Trimming cost V 9 bases and J 4 bases; bases outside gene matches: 17. CDR1 and CDR2 (germline): MDHEN, SYDVKM. This CDR3 has 16 residues. The CDR3 sequence is CASLNRGGQGIYEQYF. CDR3 DNA sequence: TGTGCCAGTCTAAACCGCGGTGGACAGGGTATTTACGAGCAGTACTTC. The full variable domain, rest sourced from reference TRBV28 and TRBJ2-7, is DVKVTQSSRYLVKRTGEKVFLECVQDMDHENMFWYRQDPGLGLRLIYFSYDVKMKEKGDIPEGYSVSREKKERFSLILESASTNQTSMYLCASLNRGGQGIYEQYFGPGTRLTVT.

Remarks on this clone: The same CDR3 can be traced to other DNA sequences in this sample. The rearrangement joins TRBV18 to TRBJ1-1, with D maybe TRBD1 (5 bases). This CDR3 is 15 amino acids long. Germline V gene sequence: CDR1 KGHSH, CDR2 LQKENI. The ends were cut back, 3 bases at V and 0 bases at J, with 11 bases in the middle. CDR3 nucleotide sequence: TGTGCCAGCTCACCGGGGGGGGGACTGAACACTGAAGCTTTCTTT. Protein: CASSPGGGLNTEAFF. The entire variable domain, with the rest obtained from reference TRBV18 and TRBJ1-1, is as follows: NAGVMQNPRHLVRRRGQEARLRCSPMKGHSHVYWYRQLPEEGLKFMVYLQKENIIDESGMPKERFSAEFPKEGPSILRIQQVVRGDSAAYFCASSPGGGLNTEAFFGQGTRLTVV.

The rearrangement joins TRBV7-9 to TRBJ1-2; unclear D gene. Trimming removed 1 base at V and 4 bases at J, with 13 bases between. Germline V gene sequence: CDR1 SEHNR, CDR2 FQNEAQ (reference sequence). The CDR3 runs 15 residues. CDR3 in amino acids: CASSLVNTNLYGYTF. CDR3 DNA: TGTGCCAGCAGCTTAGTCAACACCAACCTCTATGGCTACACCTTC.

V and J are TRBV11-2 and TRBJ1-1; D is perhaps TRBD1 (6 bases). Trimming pared 5 bases from V and 2 bases from J, leaving 15 bases between. Germline V CDR1 and CDR2: SGHAT, FQNNGV. This CDR3 comprises 15 residues. CDR3 DNA: TGTGCCAGCAGCCCCATAGCAGGGGTTAACACTGAAGCTTTCTTT. This codes for CASSPIAGVNTEAFF.

This chain links TRBV19 with TRBJ1-1; D perhaps matches TRBD1 (5 bases). The ends were cut back, 6 bases at V and 2 bases at J, with 16 bases in the middle. CDR1 and CDR2 from the germline V gene are LNHDA and SQIVND (reference sequence). The CDR3 covers 15 residues. The CDR3 sequence: CASSDPLQGNTEAFF. The CDR3 coding sequence is TGTGCCAGTAGCGATCCATTGCAGGGCAACACTGAAGCTTTCTTT.

The rearrangement links TRBV4-1 to TRBJ1-2; TRBD1 agrees at 12 bases. This CDR3 region has 15 residues. J lost 8 bases, V lost 0 bases, and 4 bases had no gene match. Germline V lookup: CDR1 MGHRA, CDR2 YSYEKL. In nucleotides, the CDR3 is TGCGCCAGCAGCCAAGAGGGGACAGGGGGCTGGGGCTACACCTTC. Its protein product is CASSQEGTGGWGYTF.

This clone was seen once. V usage is TRBV12-3 or TRBV12-4 and J usage is TRBJ2-7; 8 nucleotides agree with TRBD1. This CDR3 is 13 amino acids long. The V gene end was trimmed by 3 bases and the J gene end by 5 bases; junction bases not matched to a gene: 3. The CDR3 loop reads CASSFQTGDEQYF. CDR3 nucleotide sequence: TGTGCCAGCAGTTTCCAGACAGGGGACGAGCAGTACTTC.

This clone occurred a few times. V gene TRBV11-2 combines with J gene TRBJ2-1; 10 nucleotides line up with TRBD2. The CDR3 has 18 residues. CDR1 is SGHAT and CDR2 is FQNNGV in the germline V gene. Germline trimming cut 1 base from V and 4 bases from J; bases unmatched to any gene: 10. The CDR3 nucleotides read TGTGCCAGCAGCTTAGTGGGGCTAGCGGGAGCTCAGTACAATGAGCAGTTCTTC. Residues: CASSLVGLAGAQYNEQFF.

The V and J genes are TRBV18 and TRBJ2-7; TRBD1 is a possible D gene (5 bases). Germline loops: CDR1 KGHSH, CDR2 LQKENI. The CDR3 length is 17 residues. The V end was cut by 3 bases, the J end by 0 bases, with 18 bases between. CDR3 nucleotides: TGTGCCAGCTCACCCCCGCACAAAAGGGGCGACTCCTACGAGCAGTACTTC. This sequence encodes CASSPPHKRGDSYEQYF.

V gene TRBV21-1 combines with J gene TRBJ2-6; the D call of TRBD1 is as the table states it, not checked on the DNA. TRBV21-1 is classified as a pseudogene. The CDR3 extends over 16 amino acids. CDR3 sequence reads: CASPNRQGAGANVLTF. The CDR3, as DNA: TGTGCCAGCCCCAACCGACAGGGGGCTGGGGCCAACGTCCTGACTTTC.

In its sample, this clone was seen a few times. This rearrangement joins TRBV30 to TRBJ1-1; D is uncertain. Trimming left V 4 bases short and J 7 bases short, with 19 bases between. The CDR3 contains 14 residues. Germline V lookup: CDR1 GTSNPN, CDR2 SVGIG (reference sequence). CDR3 region: CAWTRAGRRDEAFF. Written as DNA, the CDR3 is TGTGCCTGGACCCGGGCGGGGAGAAGGGATGAAGCTTTCTTT.

This clone was recorded only once. This chain connects TRBV6-6 to TRBJ2-5; 11 bases align to TRBD2. From germline, CDR1 is MNHNY and CDR2 SVGAGI (reference sequence). J gave up 4 bases and V 5 bases, and 9 bases lay outside the gene matches. This CDR3 has 16 amino acids. Here the CDR3 DNA reads TGTGCCAGCAGTCTCACTAGCGGGAGTGTTCGAGAGACCCAGTACTTC. It encodes CASSLTSGSVRETQYF.

In this sample, this clone turned up a few times. V usage is TRBV28 and J usage is TRBJ1-4; 9 bases map to TRBD1. Trimming at V came to 5 bases and at J to 8 bases, leaving 9 bases not matched to a gene. The CDR3 contains 15 residues. Germline CDR1 is MDHEN and CDR2 is SYDVKM. CDR3 nucleotides: TGTGCCAGCAGTCCGGGCGGACAGGGGTCCGAAAAACTGTTTTTT. The encoded protein is CASSPGGQGSEKLFF.

This clone was recorded once. J is TRBJ2-5 and V is TRBV3-1 (or the pseudogene TRBV3-2); the match to TRBD1 covers 8 bases. The CDR3 extends over 17 amino acids. Germline CDR1 and CDR2: LGHDT and YNNKEL (reference sequence). The V and J ends lost 2 bases and 4 bases, in that order; junction bases with no gene match: 12. CDR3 sequence: CASSQPPGQGVRETQYF. CDR3 in DNA: TGTGCCAGCAGCCAACCACCCGGACAGGGTGTAAGAGAGACCCAGTACTTC.

V is TRBV19 and J is TRBJ2-3; TRBD1 aligns across 8 bases. The J segment lost 4 bases and the V segment lost 9 bases, leaving 15 bases of the junction unmatched. Germline V gene sequence: CDR1 LNHDA, CDR2 SQIVND (reference sequence). The CDR3 has 16 amino acids. CDR3 sequence: CASSVTGGSQADTQYF. For the CDR3, the DNA is TGTGCCAGCAGTGTCACAGGGGGGAGTCAGGCAGATACGCAGTATTTT.

As regards this clone: The sample carries other DNA sequences with the same CDR3. The J gene is TRBJ2-7, the V gene TRBV29-1; D might be TRBD1 (6 bases). CDR1 and CDR2 (germline): SQVTM, ANQGSEA. Trimming removed 6 bases at V and 0 bases at J, with 9 bases between. CDR3 length: 12 residues. This chain's CDR3 is CSVKGDSYEQYF. In DNA, the CDR3 is TGCAGCGTGAAGGGGGACTCCTACGAGCAGTACTTC.

The chain recombines TRBV4-1 with TRBJ2-7; TRBD2 matches 7 bases. CDR3 size: 15 residues. The V gene's germline CDR1 is MGHRA and CDR2 YSYEKL. Trimming removed 1 base from V and 2 bases from J; junction bases left unmatched: 5. DNA of the CDR3: TGCGCCAGCAGCCAAGCCTTTGGACTAGCCTACGAGCAGTACTTC. As protein: CASSQAFGLAYEQYF.

In this sample, this clone turned up once. V usage is TRBV18 and J usage is TRBJ2-5; D remains ambiguous. The V and J ends lost 2 bases and 1 base respectively, with 11 bases between them. The CDR3 is made up of 15 amino acids. Germline CDR1 reads KGHSH; CDR2 reads LQKENI. CDR3 in DNA: TGTGCCAGCTCACCATTGTCTCCAGGCCAAGAGACCCAGTACTTC. It is translated as CASSPLSPGQETQYF.

The sample holds one count of this clone. This chain uses TRBV5-1 with TRBJ1-1, with TRBD1 matching 9 bases. Unmatched junction bases numbered 2, after V lost 4 bases and J lost 1 base. CDR1 and CDR2 (germline): SGHRS, YFSETQ. This CDR3 has 14 amino acids. The CDR3 spells CASSTGQGNTEAFF. The CDR3 DNA follows: TGCGCCAGCAGCACGGGACAGGGGAACACTGAAGCTTTCTTT.

Of note for this clone: One junction end does not reproduce the germline sequence, and a read error may be involved. The CDR3 bases are TGTGCCTGGAGCCACCGGACAGGGCGATGGAACCCTGAAGCTTTCTTT. Its protein is CAWSHRTGRWNPEAFF. The genes are TRBV30 and TRBJ1-1, with 8 bases identical to TRBD1. There are 16 residues in the CDR3. In germline, CDR1 is GTSNPN, CDR2 SVGIG (reference sequence).

The chain has TRBV27 and TRBJ2-7; 7 bases fit TRBD1. V lost 4 bases to trimming and J lost 4 bases; unmatched junction nucleotides: 13. This CDR3 is built from 16 residues. Germline assignment: CDR1 MNHEY and CDR2 SMNVEV (reference sequence). CDR3 coding DNA: TGTGCCAGCAGTTCTTCCACGGGACAGACCTTTTACGAGCAGTACTTC. Amino acids: CASSSSTGQTFYEQYF.

This chain links TRBV10-3 with TRBJ2-7; 10 bases line up with TRBD2. The CDR3 contains 16 residues. V was pared by 4 bases and J by 3 bases, with 9 bases of the junction left unmatched. Germline-derived CDR1 and CDR2 are ENHRY and SYGVKD. For the CDR3, the DNA is TGTGCCATCAGTGGCCTAGCGGGAGACCCCAACTACGAGCAGTACTTC. The encoded protein is CAISGLAGDPNYEQYF.

This chain links TRBV6-5 with TRBJ2-1; 9 positions agree with TRBD1. Germline assignment: CDR1 MNHEY and CDR2 SVGAGI. The CDR3 has 15 residues. The J segment lost 4 bases and the V segment lost 5 bases, leaving 6 bases of the junction unmatched. The CDR3 DNA sequence: TGTGCCAGCAGTCCCGGGACAGGGATATACAATGAGCAGTTCTTC. Translation gives CASSPGTGIYNEQFF.

The chain joins TRBV7-9 to TRBJ2-7; D might be TRBD2 (6 bases). The CDR3 is 15 amino acids. V was cut by 1 base and J by 5 bases, with 15 bases left in between. Germline V gives CDR1 SEHNR, CDR2 FQNEAQ (reference sequence). The CDR3 is CASSLGGLAFHEQYF. For the CDR3, the DNA is TGTGCCAGCAGCTTAGGAGGGCTAGCGTTCCACGAGCAGTACTTC.

V usage is TRBV3-1 (or the pseudogene TRBV3-2) and J usage is TRBJ1-6; perhaps TRBD1 as D (5 bases). The V end was cut by 10 bases, the J end by 0 bases, with 13 bases between. The germline CDR1 and CDR2 sequences are LGHDT and YNNKEL (reference sequence). The CDR3 sequence is 15 residues long. The CDR3 loop is CATRAESSYNSPLHF. The DNA for the CDR3 is TGTGCCACCAGGGCGGAGAGCTCCTATAATTCACCCCTCCACTTT.

In this sample, this clone turned up once. V gene TRBV4-1 combines with J gene TRBJ1-4; 7 nucleotides line up with TRBD1. The CDR3 extends over 14 amino acids. Germline values: CDR1 MGHRA, CDR2 YSYEKL. With V trimmed by 1 base and J by 7 bases, 3 bases remained unmatched. The CDR3 DNA follows: TGCGCCAGCAGCCAAGGACAGGGAGGTGAAAAACTGTTTTTT. Amino acids: CASSQGQGGEKLFF.

The chain links TRBV21-1 to TRBJ2-7; the DNA was not used to check the table's D call, TRBD2. TRBV21-1 is termed a pseudogene. CDR3 length: 17 amino acids. CDR3: CASSNNASGRPRYEQYF. The DNA of the CDR3 is TGTGCCAGCAGCAATAACGCTAGCGGGAGGCCTCGCTACGAGCAGTACTTC.